This T cell receptor (beta chain) derives from a study of T cells in Graves' hyperthyroidism and ophthalmopathy. Overall study: Before treatment of any kind, peripheral blood was taken at initial diagnosis.

The ends lost 3 bases at V and 5 bases at J; junction bases unmatched: 5. Germline V gene sequence: CDR1 KGHSH, CDR2 LQKENI. The CDR3 is made up of 14 amino acids. A few counts support this clonotype. Fresh peripheral blood, more than 9 ml, yielded the PBMCs. RNA transcripts gave rise to amplified TCR beta CDR3 regions. When the TCR CDR3 underwent first-round RT-PCR, the HTBI primer set was used. From the multiplex PCR reads, TCRdb called clonotypes with MiXCR, one entry per CDR3 protein. Here the sample spans about 560,000 distinct CDR3 sequences, 12% to 15% being singletons. This rearrangement joins TRBV18 to TRBJ2-7; 9 bases are shared with TRBD1. Sample: blood. This sequence originates from a woman aged 40 to 50 with Graves' hyperthyroidism. The CDR3 loop reads CASSPGTGFNEQYF. In DNA, the CDR3 is TGTGCCAGCTCACCCGGGACAGGGTTCAACGAGCAGTACTTC.